This record concerns one T cell receptor beta chain sequence. This clonotype was seen at least ten times. The antigen it binds to is not known. Qualities for individual bases were not recorded, and no much larger clone is one base off. From its cysteine to its phenylalanine, the CDR3 spans 13 amino acids. The DNA shown is the 39-base CDR3, in frame from base 1. The V end loses 5 bases and the J end loses 1 base, and a stretch of 11 bases separates them. In the germline V gene (reference sequence), CDR1 corresponds to DFQATT and CDR2 to SNEGSKA. This entry belongs to a study of T cells in Graves' hyperthyroidism and ophthalmopathy (dated by TCRdb to about 2019). At the level of the whole study: Peripheral blood samples were taken at the time of initial diagnosis, prior to any treatment. To identify distinguishing TCR V-J signatures, a discovery cohort of about 95 patients was used, comprising under 45 with Graves' ophthalmopathy and some 60 with stable Graves' hyperthyroidism. Prospective prediction of ophthalmopathy was tested in an independent validation cohort consisting of roughly 20 hyperthyroidism patients and 15 to 17 patients who later progressed to ophthalmopathy. The 95 to 100 discovery patients were randomly split 7:3 into training and test sets. The study also compared thyroid tissue and blood T-cell repertoires from about six Graves' hyperthyroidism patients. Once sampling was done, hyperthyroidism patients were given methimazole at a starting dose of 30 mg daily, whereas ophthalmopathy patients were given high-dose intravenous methylprednisolone. The paper reports TCR Vbeta CDR3 sequencing of approximately 140 peripheral blood samples: some 44 ophthalmopathy, roughly 74 hyperthyroidism and approximately 17 progressor patients.

Stable Graves' hyperthyroidism was defined as the absence of progression to ophthalmopathy over 18 months of follow-up. The hyperthyroidism patients were between 18 and 65 years old and newly diagnosed, with a disease duration of less than 2 months. Patients with uncontrolled infections, other autoimmune diseases, pregnancy or lactation were excluded. Diagnoses were established on the basis of clinical symptoms, serum thyroxine and TRAb, thyroid ultrasound, and orbital computed tomography. PBMCs were separated from roughly 9.3 ml of fresh peripheral blood using Ficoll-Paque density gradient centrifugation. Trizol reagent was used to extract total RNA, and RNA quality was then checked on an Agilent 2100 Bioanalyzer. The TCR beta CDR3 regions were amplified from RNA transcripts. The first round of RT-PCR for the TCR CDR3 was performed with the HTBI primer set and the Qiagen OneStep RT-PCR kit. A second multiplex PCR round built the libraries, followed by size selection and purification. Sequencing of the libraries was done on an Illumina HiSeq2000 using paired-end 100 bp reads. For the original study's pipeline: SOAPnuke was used to process the raw data, throwing out any read that contained adapters or uncalled bases, had a mean Phred below 15, or lacked an exact constant-primer or identifier match. COPE v1.2.5 was used to merge the high-quality paired reads, and each unique nucleotide sequence was defined as a clonotype. MiTCR v1.1 was used to align the clonotypes against IMGT TRBV, TRBD and TRBJ reference segments. Only V-J combinations with frequency above 0.0001, covering 99% to 99.2% of repertoires, were analysed. The TCS score was defined as the ratio of F50 (clonal expansion) to E x V (chaos), calculated using BLOSUM62-based TCRdist between CDR3 peptides within each V-J. Welch's t-statistics and random forest reduced approximately 520 V-J features to 13, which were used in a naive Bayes classifier (R e1071). TCRdb redid the processing of the public reads, applying fastp at Q25 and MiXCR, and retained in-frame beta chains. For every CDR3 protein sequence, its rows merge into one entry that carries the most common genes and DNA. TCRdb's processing, not the authors', yielded these V and J calls. For this sample there are about 740,000 distinct CDR3 sequences; less than 15% appear just once. Jointly, the top ten make up 10% of the sample.

Broad study findings and their caveats: Sample size was not statistically predetermined, and blinding of investigators to group allocation was not performed. In validation, progression to ophthalmopathy was predicted by the model with approximately 67% sensitivity and under 85% specificity, a median of about 6.4 months before onset. A 13 V-J signature model separated ophthalmopathy from stable hyperthyroidism, with approximately 87% sensitivity and 81.08% specificity in cross-validation and 80%/75% in testing. Blood samples also contained most of the expanded thyroid clonotypes (frequency above 0.001), which suggests that blood repertoires may reflect thyroid immune responses.

This receptor was obtained from a woman aged 18-29 years with Graves' hyperthyroidism. Sequencing used blood. The rearrangement joined TRBV20-1 to TRBJ2-5, with the D gene too uncertain to name. The encoded CDR3 is CSALVGFQETQYF. The DNA sequence reads TGCAGTGCTCTAGTGGGATTCCAAGAGACCCAGTACTTC.